Listed below are T cell receptor beta chains from one sample, sequenced in a study of blood T cell repertoires in COVID-19. Method: immunoSEQ multiplex PCR; TCRdb's copy keeps in-frame clones and lacks some. Of roughly 130,000 clones in the sample, approximately 83% are singletons; the top ten hold 3% to 3.5%. Input material: peripheral blood. The receptors were sampled from a woman at least 80 years old with acute or convalescent COVID-19. CDR3s include the opening cysteine and the closing phenylalanine or tryptophan. A D gene is named only where the DNA matches it firmly. Size is omitted from some rows. Given values are once, few, many or a class for expanded clones.

j_call | v_call | clone_size | d_call | cdr3_aa | cdr3_nt
TRBJ2-5 | TRBV5-4 | once | - | CASSIQRGKETQYF | TGTGCCAGCAGCATCCAGAGGGGGAAAGAGACCCAGTACTTC
TRBJ2-3 | TRBV3-1/TRBV3-2 | - | - | CASSPTRDTQYF | TGTGCCAGCAGCCCTACGCGGGATACGCAGTATTTT
TRBJ1-1 | TRBV3-1/TRBV3-2 | - | TRBD1 | CASSLATGGLGTEAFF | TGTGCCAGCAGCCTAGCGACAGGGGGCTTGGGCACTGAAGCTTTCTTT
TRBJ1-2 | TRBV4-1 | - | - | CASSPVGLGDYGYTF | TGCGCCAGCAGCCCGGTGGGGCTAGGAGACTATGGCTACACCTTC
TRBJ2-3 | TRBV7-3 | - | TRBD2 | CASSLGLAGGRTDTQYF | TGTGCCAGCAGCTTAGGGCTAGCGGGGGGCCGCACAGATACGCAGTATTTT
TRBJ1-5 | TRBV5-6 | - | - | CASSLGGAPRGQPQHF | TGTGCCAGCAGCTTGGGGGGAGCTCCCCGGGGTCAGCCCCAGCATTTT
TRBJ1-1 | TRBV25-1 | - | TRBD1 | CASSPDRGRTEAFF | TGTGCCAGCAGCCCCGACAGGGGGCGTACTGAAGCTTTCTTT
TRBJ2-7 | TRBV29-1 | - | - | CSVAGGLNEQYF | TGCAGCGTTGCCGGGGGGCTCAACGAGCAGTACTTC
TRBJ1-1 | TRBV5-1 | - | - | CASSERGMNTEAFF | TGCGCCAGCAGCGAAAGGGGGATGAACACTGAAGCTTTCTTT
TRBJ2-3 | TRBV11-2 | - | TRBD1 | CASSLVRGLLSDTQYF | TGTGCCAGCAGCTTAGTCAGGGGGCTGCTATCGGATACGCAGTATTTT
TRBJ1-3 | TRBV5-1 | - | TRBD1 | CASFGTGNNTIYF | TGCGCCAGCTTTGGGACAGGGAATAACACCATATATTTT
TRBJ2-6 | TRBV9 | - | - | CASSGYYSSGANVLTF | TGTGCCAGCAGCGGCTACTATAGCTCTGGGGCCAACGTCCTGACTTTC
TRBJ2-7 | TRBV12-3/TRBV12-4 | - | - | CASSLVQGSEQYF | TGTGCCAGCAGTTTAGTCCAGGGAAGCGAGCAGTACTTC
TRBJ1-5 | TRBV28 | - | - | CASSLAHNQPQHF | TGTGCCAGCAGTTTGGCCCATAATCAGCCCCAGCATTTT
TRBJ2-3 | TRBV5-1 | - | - | CASSLGGTSTDTQYF | TGCGCCAGCAGCTTGGGTGGGACAAGCACAGATACGCAGTATTTT
TRBJ1-2 | TRBV11-2 | once | TRBD1 | CASSLDTTGGSYGYTF | TGTGCCAGCAGCTTAGACACCACAGGGGGAAGCTATGGCTACACCTTC
TRBJ2-5 | TRBV25-1 | - | TRBD1 | CASSENRGQETQYF | TGTGCCAGCAGTGAGAACAGGGGGCAAGAGACCCAGTACTTC
TRBJ2-1 | TRBV9 | - | - | CASSVEQGNPRGNEQFF | TGTGCCAGCAGCGTAGAACAAGGGAACCCCCGAGGGAATGAGCAGTTCTTC
TRBJ2-7 | TRBV15 | - | TRBD1 | CATSRPGQGVYEQYF | TGTGCCACCAGCAGACCGGGACAGGGGGTGTACGAGCAGTACTTC
TRBJ1-4 | TRBV5-6 | few | TRBD1 | CASSPGGGQRLFF | TGTGCCAGCAGCCCCGGAGGGGGACAGCGACTGTTTTTT
TRBJ2-1 | TRBV5-1 | - | TRBD1 | CASSLTLAGTGINEQFF | TGCGCCAGCAGCCTAACTCTAGCCGGGACAGGGATCAATGAGCAGTTCTTC
TRBJ2-1 | TRBV12-5 | - | TRBD1 | CASAIDRGQYNEQFF | TGTGCTAGTGCCATCGACAGGGGGCAATACAATGAGCAGTTCTTC
TRBJ2-7 | TRBV6-6 | - | - | CASSYSTDYEQYF | TGTGCCAGCAGTTACTCGACAGACTACGAGCAGTACTTC
TRBJ2-1 | TRBV5-6 | - | TRBD2 | CASSRMRLAGRTYNEQFF | TGTGCCAGCAGCCGTATGCGACTAGCGGGGAGAACCTACAATGAGCAGTTCTTC
TRBJ1-5 | TRBV5-5 | - | TRBD1 | CASSSAWQGGQPQHF | TGTGCCAGCAGCTCGGCTTGGCAGGGGGGTCAGCCCCAGCATTTT
TRBJ1-1 | TRBV7-2 | - | - | CASSLALKNTEAFF | TGTGCCAGCAGCTTAGCGCTAAAGAACACTGAAGCTTTCTTT
TRBJ2-3 | TRBV9 | - | - | CASSVKPGEGTQYF | TGTGCCAGCAGCGTAAAGCCGGGGGAAGGGACGCAGTATTTT
TRBJ1-1 | TRBV6-1 | - | - | CASSERGSGDILNTEAFF | TGTGCCAGCAGTGAACGGGGATCGGGGGATATCCTAAACACTGAAGCTTTCTTT
TRBJ2-1 | TRBV7-2 | - | TRBD1 | CASSPTGGASNEQFF | TGTGCCAGCAGCCCGACAGGGGGCGCGAGCAATGAGCAGTTCTTC
TRBJ1-5 | TRBV9 | - | TRBD1 | CASSVGQGSQPQHF | TGTGCCAGCAGCGTAGGACAGGGGTCTCAGCCCCAGCATTTT
TRBJ1-1 | TRBV6-5 | - | - | CASSSPSEGLRTEAFF | TGTGCCAGCAGTTCACCCTCGGAGGGTTTAAGGACTGAAGCTTTCTTT
TRBJ1-2 | TRBV5-1 | few | - | CASRAGVYGYTF | TGCGCCAGCAGGGCAGGGGTTTATGGCTACACCTTC
TRBJ1-5 | TRBV7-9 | - | TRBD1 | CASSPERGTVTNQPQHF | TGTGCCAGCAGCCCAGAGCGAGGGACAGTGACCAATCAGCCCCAGCATTTT
TRBJ2-7 | TRBV5-3 | - | - | CARSSRRGSGEQYF | TGTGCCAGAAGCTCCCGGCGAGGGTCTGGGGAGCAGTACTTC
TRBJ1-2 | TRBV27 | - | - | CASSFRGGGYTF | TGTGCCAGCAGTTTTCGGGGTGGTGGCTACACCTTC
TRBJ2-7 | TRBV18 | - | - | CASSPPRGPGTFKTYEQYF | TGTGCCAGCTCACCACCAAGGGGCCCGGGCACCTTCAAAACCTACGAGCAGTACTTC
TRBJ1-4 | TRBV3-1/TRBV3-2 | - | - | CASSQEGGAGKLFF | TGTGCCAGCAGCCAAGAGGGGGGTGCCGGGAAACTGTTTTTT
TRBJ1-2 | TRBV29-1 | - | - | CSATETGLYGYTF | TGCAGCGCCACAGAAACAGGGCTCTATGGCTACACCTTC
TRBJ2-7 | TRBV19 | - | - | CASSLGAEYEQYF | TGTGCCAGTAGCCTAGGGGCAGAATACGAGCAGTACTTC
TRBJ1-2 | TRBV3-1/TRBV3-2 | - | - | CASSQVGRGPGYTF | TGTGCCAGCAGCCAAGTGGGCAGGGGACCTGGCTACACCTTC
TRBJ2-3 | TRBV7-9 | - | - | CASSLRRGPTDTQYF | TGTGCCAGCAGCTTACGCAGGGGCCCCACAGATACGCAGTATTTT
TRBJ2-7 | TRBV21-1 | - | - | CASSKALFTAAYEQYF | TGTGCCAGCAGCAAAGCGCTTTTTACCGCGGCCTACGAGCAGTACTTC
TRBJ2-1 | TRBV11-2 | - | TRBD2 | CASSLGGGTSNEQFF | TGTGCCAGCAGCTTAGGGGGGGGGACCTCCAATGAGCAGTTCTTC
TRBJ1-2 | TRBV10-3 | few | TRBD1 | CAISESGDRANYGYTF | TGTGCCATCAGTGAGTCAGGGGACAGGGCTAACTATGGCTACACCTTC
TRBJ2-4 | TRBV7-8 | - | - | CASSHQEVRGLIQYF | TGTGCCAGCAGTCACCAGGAAGTGCGGGGCCTCATTCAGTACTTC
TRBJ2-3 | TRBV21-1 | once | - | CASSKRTSGGTDTQYF | TGTGCCAGCAGCAAACGGACTAGCGGGGGGACAGATACGCAGTATTTT